The entry below describes one T cell receptor (beta chain). Its antigen is still unknown. The V segment lost 5 bases and the J segment 2 bases; nucleotides outside the gene matches: 6. Germline values: CDR1 MDHEN, CDR2 SYDVKM. The CDR3 spans 16 residues. This sample is drawn from a study of tumor-infiltrating lymphocytes in localized non-small cell lung cancer. Study information: Several tumor histologies, both smoking statuses, and some post-neoadjuvant chemotherapy samples were included. Overall study results and limits: Different pieces of the same tissue were used for each assay. Available tissue quantity limited TCR sequencing to a patient subset. Higher tumor T cell infiltration than in uninvolved lung was supported by TCRbeta sequencing.

Sequenced by immunoSEQ multiplex PCR; TCRdb stores in-frame clones only, minus some. This table has 9,500 to 12,000 clones, about 62% appearing once. The receptor was derived from a human donor with non-small cell lung cancer. The chain couples TRBV28 to TRBJ2-3; 11 bases align to TRBD2. Sequencing was performed on uninvolved lung tissue not adjacent to the tumor. CDR3 loop: CASSPQTSGVTDTQYF. DNA of the CDR3: TGTGCCAGCAGTCCCCAGACTAGCGGGGTCACAGATACGCAGTATTTT.